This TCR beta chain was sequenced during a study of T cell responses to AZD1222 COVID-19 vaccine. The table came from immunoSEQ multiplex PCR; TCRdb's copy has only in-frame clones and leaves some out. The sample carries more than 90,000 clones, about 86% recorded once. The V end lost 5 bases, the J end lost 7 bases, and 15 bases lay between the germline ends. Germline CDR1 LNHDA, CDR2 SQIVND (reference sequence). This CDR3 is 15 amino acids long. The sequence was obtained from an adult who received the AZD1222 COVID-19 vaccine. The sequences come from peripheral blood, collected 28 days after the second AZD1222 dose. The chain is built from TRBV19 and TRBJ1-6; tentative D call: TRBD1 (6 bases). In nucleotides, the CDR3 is TGTGCCAGTAGTCCCACCGACAGGTACAATTCACCCCTCCACTTT. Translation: CASSPTDRYNSPLHF.